The text below deals with one TCR beta chain. This record belongs to a study of cytomegalovirus exposure and HLA in healthy donors. PCR involved 60 Vbeta and 13 Jbeta primers. Repertoires were generated with immunoSEQ multiplex PCR, while TCRdb's copy carries only in-frame clones and drops some. Among about 200,000 clones listed, 75% to 85% were seen once. The length of the CDR3 is 13 residues. Trimming removed 5 bases from V and 6 bases from J, with 13 bases in between. Germline CDR1 MNHNY, CDR2 SVGAGI (reference sequence). The TCR comes from a male donor in good health and CMV-seropositive. The gene calls are TRBV6-6 and TRBJ1-2; D is perhaps TRBD1 (6 bases). Sequencing input: PBMCs. The CDR3 bases are TGTGCCAGCAGTCCCCGGGCAGGGGATGGCTACACCTTC. Protein: CASSPRAGDGYTF.